The clone carrying this T cell receptor (beta chain) was observed a single time. The CDR3 has 13 residues. The V end was cut by 5 bases, the J end by 5 bases, with 12 bases between. CDR1 LNHDA and CDR2 SQIVND come from the germline V gene (reference sequence). Generated by immunoSEQ multiplex PCR, the TCRdb table keeps only in-frame clones and is missing some. The sample lists around 210,000 clones, 85% occurring once. The data originate from a study of blood T cell repertoires in COVID-19. Looking at the study overall: The study drew acute and convalescent COVID-19 samples from the United States, Italy and Spain. The cDNA or gDNA used as material had been derived from T cells, B-cell-depleted T cells, or PBMCs.

Seattle-derived patients entered the study during active infection and were followed longitudinally. Material: peripheral blood. The V call is TRBV19, the J call TRBJ1-2, with D possibly TRBD1 on 6 matching bases. This TCR was sampled from a man aged 45 to 65 with COVID-19, enrolled during active disease. CDR3 region: CASSPRTAYGYTF. CDR3 nucleotide sequence: TGTGCCAGTAGTCCTCGGACAGCGTATGGCTACACCTTC.